This TCR beta chain was recovered during a study of blood T cell repertoires in COVID-19. Overall study: Both acute and convalescent COVID-19 samples were obtained from the United States, Italy and Spain. Sample material is recorded as cDNA or gDNA derived from T cells, B-cell-depleted T cells, or PBMCs.

This clone appeared a single time. The V segment lost 3 bases and the J segment 14 bases; nucleotides outside the gene matches: 10. The CDR3 is 13 amino acids. The germline V gene encodes CDR1 GTSNPN and CDR2 SVGIG (reference sequence). Individuals aged roughly 18 to 95 years were recruited from fewer than 25 US areas. Here immunoSEQ multiplex PCR was the method, and the copy in TCRdb shows in-frame clones only, minus some. The sample includes over 200,000 clones, about nine tenths of them seen just once. Sequenced sample: PBMCs or T cells enriched from blood (not recorded which). The J gene is TRBJ1-4, the V gene TRBV30; 9 bases map to TRBD1. The TCR comes from a man younger than 35 who had recovered from COVID-19. The CDR3 nucleotides are TGTGCCTGGAGGGAACAGGGGGCCAGGACCCTGTTTTTT. This sequence encodes CAWREQGARTLFF.